The clone carrying this T cell receptor beta chain was recorded a few times. Its specificity is unknown. The CDR3 has 16 residues. Germline V gene data show CDR1 as MNHNS and CDR2 as SASEGT. V was clipped by 6 bases and J by 2 bases, with 17 bases between them. To make TCR beta libraries, researchers used iRepertoire HTBI primers and Arm-PCR of CDR3 regions. A single record per CDR3 protein comes from TCRdb applying MiXCR to the multiplex PCR reads. The sample consists of 400,000 to 500,000 distinct CDR3 sequences, about 16% of them appearing once. This entry is derived from a study of regulatory T cells in long-lasting Graves disease. Study results and limitations: Among samples with persistent disease, TRBV28, TRBJ1-2 and TRBJ2-5 were favored.

Time point given: newly diagnosed GD, antithyroid drugs for less than 3 months. The TCR library used RNA extracted from PBMCs. These data also formed part of another study, on T cells in Graves' hyperthyroidism and ophthalmopathy. That work states: A first-round RT-PCR of the TCR CDR3 used the HTBI primer set. Separation of ophthalmopathy from stable hyperthyroidism was achieved by a 13 V-J model.

The J gene is TRBJ1-5, the V gene TRBV6-1, with D tentatively TRBD1 (6 bases). The sequence came from a woman aged 18-29 years with Graves disease. The sample here was peripheral blood mononuclear cells (PBMCs), taken at new diagnosis, from a patient treated with antithyroid drugs. The CDR3 region has the DNA TGTGCCAGCAGCGAGTGGGGGGGCTCGGGCAATCAGCCCCAGCATTTT. This translates into CASSEWGGSGNQPQHF.